The 26 T cell receptor beta chains below come from one sample, sequenced in a study of cytomegalovirus exposure and HLA in healthy donors. The primer mix had 60 Vbeta and 13 Jbeta primers. Generated by immunoSEQ multiplex PCR, the TCRdb table keeps only in-frame clones and is missing some. Of about 130,000 clones listed, around 81% are singletons. Sample: PBMCs. The receptors were gathered from a female donor in good health and CMV-seronegative.

This chain uses TRBV19 with TRBJ2-7, with D possibly TRBD1 on 6 matching bases. CDR3 length equals 15 residues. The V end lost 5 bases, the J end lost 1 base, and 15 bases lay between the germline ends. Looked up from germline, CDR1 is LNHDA and CDR2 is SQIVND (reference sequence). CDR3 nucleotide sequence: TGTGCCAGTAGTTTTTTGGGGGCTACTTCCTACGAGCAGTACTTC. As protein: CASSFLGATSYEQYF.

The chain has TRBV13 and TRBJ2-1; 9 bases line up with TRBD2. V was clipped by 3 bases and J by 6 bases; unmatched bases: 6. CDR3 length: 15 residues. Looked up from germline, CDR1 is PRHDT and CDR2 is FYEKMQ (reference sequence). The CDR3 bases are TGTGCCAGCAGCTTTCGGGCTAGCGGGACCAATGAGCAGTTCTTC. This codes for CASSFRASGTNEQFF.

This clone was observed once. The chain has TRBV18 and TRBJ1-2, with D maybe TRBD1 (5 bases). Germline V gene data show CDR1 as KGHSH and CDR2 as LQKENI. This CDR3 has 16 residues. V dropped 3 bases and J dropped 2 bases, with 16 bases sitting between them. CDR3 loop: CASSPVGQPRNYGYTF. The CDR3 nucleotides are TGTGCCAGCTCACCGGTGGGGCAGCCCAGAAACTATGGCTACACCTTC.

This chain joins TRBV4-1 and TRBJ2-1, with D possibly TRBD2 on 6 matching bases. The CDR3 runs to 17 residues. Trimming removed 1 base at V and 1 base at J, with 14 bases between. Germline CDR1 and CDR2: MGHRA and YSYEKL. CDR3 nucleotides: TGCGCCAGCAGCCAAGCCGCCCCTAGCGCGTCCTACAATGAGCAGTTCTTC. Protein sequence: CASSQAAPSASYNEQFF.

This chain connects TRBV19 to TRBJ1-5, with 11 bases fitting TRBD1. V shed 4 bases, J shed 6 bases, and the junction held 5 bases outside the gene matches. The CDR3 is 15 residues long. The germline V gene has CDR1 LNHDA and CDR2 SQIVND (reference sequence). CDR3 coding DNA: TGTGCCAGTAGTAATGGACAGGGGGCGCGTCAGCCCCAGCATTTT. Translation gives CASSNGQGARQPQHF.

The V gene is TRBV9, the J gene TRBJ2-2; TRBD1 might be the D (6 bases). V lost 0 bases to trimming and J lost 7 bases, with 7 bases between them. CDR1 SGDLS and CDR2 YYNGEE come from the germline V gene. The CDR3 is 13 amino acids. The CDR3: CASSVGGHGELFF. Here the CDR3 DNA reads TGTGCCAGCAGCGTAGGGGGGCACGGGGAGCTGTTTTTT.

This sequence joins TRBV7-7 and TRBJ2-2; 8 nucleotides agree with TRBD2. This CDR3 is built from 17 residues. V was pared by 6 bases and J by 0 bases, with 9 bases of the junction left unmatched. Germline-derived CDR1 and CDR2 are SSHAT and FNYEAQ (reference sequence). The CDR3 DNA reads as TGTGCCAGCAGGAATCTGTTAGCGGGACCGAACACCGGGGAGCTGTTTTTT. Its protein is CASRNLLAGPNTGELFF. Drawing the rest from reference TRBV7-7 and TRBJ2-2, the complete variable domain is GAGVSQSPRYKVTKRGQDVTLRCDPISSHATLYWYQQALGQGPEFLTYFNYEAQPDKSGLPSDRFSAERPEGSISTLTIQRTEQRDSAMYRCASRNLLAGPNTGELFFGEGSRLTVL.

The chain couples TRBV2 to TRBJ2-1, with 7 bases identical to TRBD2. In germline, CDR1 is SNHLY, CDR2 FYNNEI. This CDR3 is 17 amino acids long. The V and J ends lost 9 bases and 5 bases, in that order; junction bases with no gene match: 19. The chain's CDR3 is CARRINSGKGTNNEQFF. The CDR3 coding sequence is TGTGCCAGGCGGATAAACAGCGGGAAAGGAACAAACAATGAGCAGTTCTTC.

This sequence joins TRBV6-6 and TRBJ2-5; D ambiguous. The J call could be wrong; TRBJ2-7 is a better fit for the DNA end. Germline CDR1 and CDR2: MNHNY and SVGAGI (reference sequence). The CDR3 loop spans 11 amino acids. For the CDR3, the DNA is TGTGCCAGCAGTTTCTCCTACGAGCAGTACTTC. This codes for CASSFSYEQYF.

This sequence joins TRBV5-8 and TRBJ1-1, with TRBD1 matching over 12 bases. V lost 4 bases and J lost 5; bases outside the gene matches: 6. Germline V CDR1 and CDR2: SGHTS, YDEGEE. The CDR3 loop spans 15 amino acids. CDR3 bases: TGTGCCAGCAGCCGACGGGACAGGGGGCGGACTGAAGCTTTCTTT. Translated: CASSRRDRGRTEAFF.

This clone turned up a few times. This chain joins TRBV5-4 and TRBJ2-3, with TRBD2 as a possible D gene (7 bases). The V gene lost 5 bases and the J gene lost 1 base, with 11 bases spanning the gap. CDR1 is SGHNT, CDR2 YYREEE, per germline (reference sequence). The CDR3 is 14 amino acids. CDR3 sequence (DNA): TGTGCCAGCAGTAGAGGGGGGGGCACAGATACGCAGTATTTT. Amino acids: CASSRGGGTDTQYF.

The chain has TRBV10-3 and TRBJ2-1, with TRBD2 as a possible D gene (5 bases). Germline CDR1 is ENHRY and CDR2 is SYGVKD. V was shortened by 7 bases and J by 8 bases, with 15 bases between the two germline ends. This CDR3 is 13 amino acids long. The CDR3 coding sequence is TGTGCCATCAACCCCCGGGATGAGGATGAGCAGTTCTTC. Its translation: CAINPRDEDEQFF.

This rearrangement joins TRBV18 to TRBJ2-7; 8 nucleotides align to TRBD1. This CDR3 spans 17 amino acids. The trim removed 3 bases at V and 1 base at J, leaving 11 bases unmatched. Germline V lookup: CDR1 KGHSH, CDR2 LQKENI. CDR3 protein: CASSPAPTGTGSYEQYF. CDR3 nucleotides: TGTGCCAGCTCACCGGCCCCAACCGGGACAGGATCCTACGAGCAGTACTTC.

The V and J genes are TRBV10-2 and TRBJ2-3; a possible D gene is TRBD2 (6 bases). Per the germline V gene, CDR1 is WSHSY and CDR2 is SAAADI. The CDR3 is made up of 14 amino acids. Trimming pared 5 bases from V and 5 bases from J, leaving 14 bases between. CDR3 in DNA: TGCGCCAGCAGTCTGGGCGGGACGGTAGATACGCAGTATTTT. Encoded protein: CASSLGGTVDTQYF.

The rearrangement joins TRBV15 to TRBJ2-3; weak D call: TRBD2 (6 bases). The CDR3 consists of 15 residues. The V gene lost 0 bases and the J gene lost 5 bases, with 12 bases spanning the gap. Germline CDR1 reads LNHNV; CDR2 reads YYDKDF (reference sequence). CDR3 DNA sequence: TGTGCCACCAGCAGAGAGGAGGGAGGCGAAGATACGCAGTATTTT. Translated, it gives CATSREEGGEDTQYF.

The chain recombines TRBV5-1 with TRBJ2-2; D gene unclear. Germline CDR1 and CDR2: SGHRS and YFSETQ. V was pared by 1 base and J by 3 bases, with 10 bases between. This CDR3 is 15 amino acids long. CDR3: CASSLYNTDTGELFF. The CDR3 nucleotides are TGCGCCAGCAGCTTGTATAACACCGACACCGGGGAGCTGTTTTTT.

The chain has TRBV4-2 and TRBJ2-3, with a possible D match to TRBD2 (5 bases). This CDR3 contains 17 residues. CDR1 is LGHNA, CDR2 YNFKEQ, per germline. The V end was cut by 1 base, the J end by 1 base, with 15 bases between. DNA of the CDR3: TGTGCCAGCAGCCAAGTTAGTAGCGTTGTCGGCACAGATACGCAGTATTTT. Amino acids: CASSQVSSVVGTDTQYF.

This chain links TRBV28 with TRBJ2-1, with TRBD2 matching 9 bases. The trim removed 4 bases at V and 2 bases at J, leaving 6 bases unmatched. The germline CDR1 and CDR2 sequences are MDHEN and SYDVKM. The CDR3 runs to 16 residues. DNA for the CDR3: TGTGCCAGCAGTTCCCGTAGCGGGAGAGCCTACAATGAGCAGTTCTTC. As protein: CASSSRSGRAYNEQFF.

The gene calls are TRBV11-2 and TRBJ1-5, with 7 bases fitting TRBD1. The length of the CDR3 is 14 residues. Trimming removed 6 bases from V and 7 bases from J; junction bases left unmatched: 9. Germline values: CDR1 SGHAT, CDR2 FQNNGV. The DNA of the CDR3 is TGTGCCAGCAGTGCAGGGGGTGATGGACAGCCCCAGCATTTT. Amino acid sequence: CASSAGGDGQPQHF.

The chain recombines TRBV2 with TRBJ1-6; tentatively, D is TRBD1 (6 bases). Germline CDR1 reads SNHLY; CDR2 reads FYNNEI. The CDR3 length is 16 residues. Trimming cost V 1 base and J 7 bases, with 14 bases left between them. CDR3 loop: CASSEDQGRGNSPLHF. In DNA, the CDR3 is TGTGCCAGCAGTGAAGATCAGGGGAGAGGGAATTCACCCCTCCACTTT. Using reference TRBV2 and TRBJ1-6 for the parts outside the CDR3, the full variable domain is EPEVTQTPSHQVTQMGQEVILRCVPISNHLYFYWYRQILGQKVEFLVSFYNNEISEKSEIFDDQFSVERPDGSNFTLKIRSTKLEDSAMYFCASSEDQGRGNSPLHFGNGTRLTVT.

This clone was detected a few times. The chain joins TRBV2 to TRBJ1-2; TRBD1 aligns across 9 bases. Trimming at V came to 6 bases and at J to 1 base, leaving 3 bases not matched to a gene. The CDR3 contains 14 residues. The germline CDR1 and CDR2 sequences are SNHLY and FYNNEI. Here the CDR3 DNA reads TGTGCCAGCAGCGGGACAGGGAATAACTATGGCTACACCTTC. Translation: CASSGTGNNYGYTF.

The chain uses TRBV6-1 and TRBJ2-1; 9 nucleotides line up with TRBD2. The germline V gene has CDR1 MNHNS and CDR2 SASEGT. V shed 5 bases and J 5 bases; nucleotides not matched to a gene: 7. The CDR3 is 15 residues long. The CDR3, as DNA: TGTGCCAGCAGTTCCGGGCGGGGGGGGCACAATGAGCAGTTCTTC. Translation gives CASSSGRGGHNEQFF.

The chain couples TRBV11-2 to TRBJ2-3, with 10 nucleotides matching TRBD2. This CDR3 spans 19 amino acids. From germline, CDR1 is SGHAT and CDR2 FQNNGV. V gave up 4 bases and J gave up 6 bases; unmatched junction bases: 19. The CDR3 nucleotides read TGTGCCAGCAGCTCCCAAGGCGTTCGGTCTAGCGGGAGTTTGGATACGCAGTATTTT. Protein: CASSSQGVRSSGSLDTQYF. The full variable domain, rest sourced from reference TRBV11-2 and TRBJ2-3, is EAGVAQSPRYKIIEKRQSVAFWCNPISGHATLYWYQQILGQGPKLLIQFQNNGVVDDSQLPKDRFSAERLKGVDSTLKIQPAKLEDSAVYLCASSSQGVRSSGSLDTQYFGPGTRLTVL.

The chain couples TRBV19 to TRBJ2-1; 11 positions match TRBD2. The trim removed 1 base at V and 4 bases at J, leaving 6 bases unmatched. This CDR3 comprises 17 residues. Germline CDR1 LNHDA, CDR2 SQIVND (reference sequence). The CDR3 reads CASSIVAGTSGYNEQFF. The CDR3 bases are TGTGCCAGTAGTATAGTAGCAGGGACTAGCGGTTACAATGAGCAGTTCTTC.

This clone was seen a handful of times. The chain joins TRBV6-1 to TRBJ2-1; D call uncertain. The germline V gene encodes CDR1 MNHNS and CDR2 SASEGT. Trimming stripped 2 bases from V and 4 bases from J, with 12 bases between. The CDR3 spans 15 residues. This chain's CDR3 is CASSERLAEYNEQFF. The CDR3 nucleotides are TGTGCCAGCAGTGAACGTTTGGCAGAATACAATGAGCAGTTCTTC.

The chain has TRBV10-2 and TRBJ2-7; 9 bases match TRBD1. There are 14 residues in the CDR3. CDR1 and CDR2 (germline): WSHSY, SAAADI. After removal of 6 bases from V and 3 bases from J, the junction contained 6 bases not matched to a gene. The CDR3 is CASSTRDRDYEQYF. The CDR3 DNA is TGCGCCAGCAGCACCCGGGACAGGGACTACGAGCAGTACTTC.